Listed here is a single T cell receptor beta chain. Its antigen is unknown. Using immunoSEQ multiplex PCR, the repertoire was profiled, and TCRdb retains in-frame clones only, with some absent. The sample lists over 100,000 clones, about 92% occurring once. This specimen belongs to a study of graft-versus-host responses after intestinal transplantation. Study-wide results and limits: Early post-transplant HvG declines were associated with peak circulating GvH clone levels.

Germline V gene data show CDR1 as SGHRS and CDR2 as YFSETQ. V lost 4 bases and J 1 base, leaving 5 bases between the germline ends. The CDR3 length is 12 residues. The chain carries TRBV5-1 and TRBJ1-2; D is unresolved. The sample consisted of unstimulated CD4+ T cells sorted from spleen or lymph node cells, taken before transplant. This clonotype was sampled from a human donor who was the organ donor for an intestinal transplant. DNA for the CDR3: TGCGCCAGCAGCGGCGTTAACTATGGCTACACCTTC. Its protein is CASSGVNYGYTF.